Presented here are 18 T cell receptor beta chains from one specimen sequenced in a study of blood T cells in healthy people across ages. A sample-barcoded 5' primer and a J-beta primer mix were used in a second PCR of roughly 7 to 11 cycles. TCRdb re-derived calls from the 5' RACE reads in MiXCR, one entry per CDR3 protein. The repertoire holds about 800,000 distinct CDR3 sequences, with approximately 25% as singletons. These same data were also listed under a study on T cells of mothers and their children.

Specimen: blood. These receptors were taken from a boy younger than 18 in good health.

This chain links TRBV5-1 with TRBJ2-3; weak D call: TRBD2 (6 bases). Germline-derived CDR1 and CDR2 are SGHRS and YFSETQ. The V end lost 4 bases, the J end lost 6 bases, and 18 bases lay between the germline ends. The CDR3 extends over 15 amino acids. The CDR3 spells CASSTELAAGDTQYF. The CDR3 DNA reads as TGCGCCAGCAGCACAGAACTAGCCGCCGGCGATACGCAGTATTTT.

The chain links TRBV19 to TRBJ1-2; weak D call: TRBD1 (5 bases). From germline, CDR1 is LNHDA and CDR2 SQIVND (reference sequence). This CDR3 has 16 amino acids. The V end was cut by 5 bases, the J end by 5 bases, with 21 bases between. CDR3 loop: CASSDVDKGTWYGYTF. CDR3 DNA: TGTGCCAGTAGTGACGTAGACAAGGGGACCTGGTATGGCTACACCTTC.

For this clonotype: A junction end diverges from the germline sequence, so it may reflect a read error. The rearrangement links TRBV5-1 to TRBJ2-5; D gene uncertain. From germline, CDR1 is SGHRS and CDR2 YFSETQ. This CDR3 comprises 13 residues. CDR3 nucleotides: TGCGCCGGCAGCTTCAGCGTCCGGGAGACCCAGTACTTC. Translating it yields CAGSFSVRETQYF. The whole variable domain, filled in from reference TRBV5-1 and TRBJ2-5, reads KAGVTQTPRYLIKTRGQQVTLSCSPISGHRSVSWYQQTPGQGLQFLFEYFSETQRNKGNFPGRFSGRQFSNSRSEMNVSTLELGDSALYLCAGSFSVRETQYFGPGTRLLVL.

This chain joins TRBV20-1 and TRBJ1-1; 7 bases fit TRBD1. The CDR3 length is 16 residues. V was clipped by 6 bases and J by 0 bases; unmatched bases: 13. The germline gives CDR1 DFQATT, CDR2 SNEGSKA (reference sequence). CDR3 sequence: CSARTGQPPLNTEAFF. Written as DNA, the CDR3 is TGCAGTGCCCGGACAGGCCAGCCCCCCCTGAACACTGAAGCTTTCTTT.

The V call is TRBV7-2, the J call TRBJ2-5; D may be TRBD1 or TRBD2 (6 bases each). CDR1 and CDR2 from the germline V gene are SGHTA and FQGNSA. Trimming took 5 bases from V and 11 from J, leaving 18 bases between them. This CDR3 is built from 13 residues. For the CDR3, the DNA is TGTGCCAGCAGCAGACTAGGGGGGCAAGGGCAGTACTTC. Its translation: CASSRLGGQGQYF.

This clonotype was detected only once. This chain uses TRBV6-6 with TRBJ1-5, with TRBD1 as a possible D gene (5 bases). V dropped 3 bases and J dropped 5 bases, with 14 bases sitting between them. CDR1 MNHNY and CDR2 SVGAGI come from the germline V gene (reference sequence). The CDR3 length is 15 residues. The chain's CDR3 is CASSYERGFYQPQHF. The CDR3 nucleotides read TGTGCCAGCAGTTATGAACGGGGCTTCTATCAGCCCCAGCATTTT.

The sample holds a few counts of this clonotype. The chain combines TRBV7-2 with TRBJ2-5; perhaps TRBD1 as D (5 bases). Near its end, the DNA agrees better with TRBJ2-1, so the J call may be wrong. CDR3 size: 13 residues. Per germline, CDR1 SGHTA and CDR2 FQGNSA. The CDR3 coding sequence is TGTGCCAGCAGCTTAGAACAGGTTCGCGAGCAGTTCTTC. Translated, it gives CASSLEQVREQFF.

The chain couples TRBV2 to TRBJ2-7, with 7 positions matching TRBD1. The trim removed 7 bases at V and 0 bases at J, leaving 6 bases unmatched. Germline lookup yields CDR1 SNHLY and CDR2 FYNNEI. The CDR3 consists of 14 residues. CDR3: CASKDRPGSYEQYF. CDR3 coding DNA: TGTGCCAGCAAGGACAGGCCAGGCTCCTACGAGCAGTACTTC.

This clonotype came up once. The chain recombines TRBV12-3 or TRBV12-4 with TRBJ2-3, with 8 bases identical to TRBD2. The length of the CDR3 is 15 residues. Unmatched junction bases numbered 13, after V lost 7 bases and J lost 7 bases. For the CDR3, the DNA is TGTGCCAGCAACGAGATAGCGGGAAGGCCGCATACGCAGTATTTT. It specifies CASNEIAGRPHTQYF.

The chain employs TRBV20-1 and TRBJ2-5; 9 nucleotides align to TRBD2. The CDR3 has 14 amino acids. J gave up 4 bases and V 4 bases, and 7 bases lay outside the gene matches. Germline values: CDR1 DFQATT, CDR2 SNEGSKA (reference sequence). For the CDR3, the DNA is TGCAGTGCTACCGGGACTAGCTCGCCAGAGACCCAGTACTTC. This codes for CSATGTSSPETQYF.

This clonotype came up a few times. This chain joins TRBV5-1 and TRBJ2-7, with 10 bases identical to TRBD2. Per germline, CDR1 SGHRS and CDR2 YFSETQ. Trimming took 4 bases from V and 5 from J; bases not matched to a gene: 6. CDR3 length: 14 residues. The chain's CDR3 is CASSLPSGGNEQYF. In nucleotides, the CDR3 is TGCGCCAGCAGCCTACCTAGCGGGGGAAACGAGCAGTACTTC. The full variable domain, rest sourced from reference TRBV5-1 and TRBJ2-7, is KAGVTQTPRYLIKTRGQQVTLSCSPISGHRSVSWYQQTPGQGLQFLFEYFSETQRNKGNFPGRFSGRQFSNSRSEMNVSTLELGDSALYLCASSLPSGGNEQYFGPGTRLTVT.

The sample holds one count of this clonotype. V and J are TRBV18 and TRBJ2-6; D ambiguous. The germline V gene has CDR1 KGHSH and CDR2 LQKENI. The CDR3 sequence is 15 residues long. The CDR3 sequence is CANRRSFSGANVLTF. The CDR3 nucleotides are TGTGCTAATCGTAGATCGTTCTCTGGGGCCAACGTCCTGACTTTC.

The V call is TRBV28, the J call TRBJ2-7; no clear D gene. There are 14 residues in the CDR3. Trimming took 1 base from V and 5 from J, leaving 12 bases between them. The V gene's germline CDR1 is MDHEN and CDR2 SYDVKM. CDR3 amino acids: CASSLYGKGDEQYF. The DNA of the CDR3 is TGTGCCAGCAGTTTATATGGGAAGGGCGACGAGCAGTACTTC.

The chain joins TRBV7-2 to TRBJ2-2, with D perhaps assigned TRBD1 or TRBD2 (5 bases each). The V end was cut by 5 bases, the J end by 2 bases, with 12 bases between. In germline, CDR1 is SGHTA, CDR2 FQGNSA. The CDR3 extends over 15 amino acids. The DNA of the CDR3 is TGTGCCAGCAGCGAGAGGGGTTCTAACACCGGGGAGCTGTTTTTT. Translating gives CASSERGSNTGELFF.

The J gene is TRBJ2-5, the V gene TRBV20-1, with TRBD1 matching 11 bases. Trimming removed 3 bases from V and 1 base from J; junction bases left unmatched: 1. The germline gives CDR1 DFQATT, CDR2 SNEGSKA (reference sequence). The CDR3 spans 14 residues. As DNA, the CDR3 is TGCAGTGCTAGGGGGACAGGGGGCCAAGAGACCCAGTACTTC. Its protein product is CSARGTGGQETQYF.

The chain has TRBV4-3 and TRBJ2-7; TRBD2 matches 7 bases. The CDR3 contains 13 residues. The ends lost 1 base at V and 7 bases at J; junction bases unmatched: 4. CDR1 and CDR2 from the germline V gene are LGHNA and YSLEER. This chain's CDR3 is CASSQVQGGEQYF. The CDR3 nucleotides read TGCGCCAGCAGCCAAGTCCAGGGAGGGGAGCAGTACTTC.

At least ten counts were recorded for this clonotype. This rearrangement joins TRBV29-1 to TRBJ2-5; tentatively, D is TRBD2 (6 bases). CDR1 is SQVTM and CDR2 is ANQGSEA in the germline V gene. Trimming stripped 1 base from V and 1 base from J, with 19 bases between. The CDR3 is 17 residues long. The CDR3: CSVEGARRRGTQETQYF. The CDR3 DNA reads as TGCAGCGTTGAAGGGGCTCGAAGGCGGGGTACCCAAGAGACCCAGTACTTC. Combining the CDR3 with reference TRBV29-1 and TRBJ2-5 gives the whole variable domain SAVISQKPSRDICQRGTSLTIQCQVDSQVTMMFWYRQQPGQSLTLIATANQGSEATYESGFVIDKFPISRPNLTFSTLTVSNMSPEDSSIYLCSVEGARRRGTQETQYFGPGTRLLVL.

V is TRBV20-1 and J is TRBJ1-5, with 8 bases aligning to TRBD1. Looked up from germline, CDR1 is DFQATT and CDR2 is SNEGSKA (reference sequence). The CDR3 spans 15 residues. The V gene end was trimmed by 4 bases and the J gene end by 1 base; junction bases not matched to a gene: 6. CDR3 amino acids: CSATQGAGSNQPQHF. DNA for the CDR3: TGCAGTGCTACGCAGGGGGCTGGGAGCAATCAGCCCCAGCATTTT.